The source of this T cell receptor (beta chain) is a study of long-term antiretroviral therapy in people with HIV. immunoSEQ v3.0 was run at survey level. The assay was immunoSEQ multiplex PCR, and TCRdb's table has in-frame clones only and misses some. The top ten clones hold 3.6% of a sample with 35,000 or so clones, over 90% of them seen once. The V gene's germline CDR1 is LNHDA and CDR2 SQIVND (reference sequence). This CDR3 has 14 residues. Trimming took 5 bases from V and 3 from J; bases not matched to a gene: 7. The chain has TRBV19 and TRBJ2-7; 7 bases map to TRBD1. The sequencing used unsorted PBMCs, collected 4.1 years after starting antiretroviral therapy. This TCR came from a woman aged 45-59 years with HIV. CDR3 bases: TGTGCCAGTAGTCAATACCGGGACAGCTACGAGCAGTACTTC. Its translation: CASSQYRDSYEQYF.